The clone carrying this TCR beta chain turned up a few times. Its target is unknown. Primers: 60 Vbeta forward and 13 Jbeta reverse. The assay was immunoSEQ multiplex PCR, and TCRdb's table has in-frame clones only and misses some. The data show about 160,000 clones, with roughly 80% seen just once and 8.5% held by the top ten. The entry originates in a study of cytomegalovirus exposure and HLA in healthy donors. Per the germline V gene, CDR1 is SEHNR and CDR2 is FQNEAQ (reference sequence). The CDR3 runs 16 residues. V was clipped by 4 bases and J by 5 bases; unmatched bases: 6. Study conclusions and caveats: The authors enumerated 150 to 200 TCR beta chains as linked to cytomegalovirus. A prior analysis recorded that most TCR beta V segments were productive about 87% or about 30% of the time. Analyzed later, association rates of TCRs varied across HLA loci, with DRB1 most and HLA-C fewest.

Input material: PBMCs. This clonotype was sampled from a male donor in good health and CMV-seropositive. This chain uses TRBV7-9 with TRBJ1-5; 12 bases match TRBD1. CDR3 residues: CASSSGTGGRYQPQHF. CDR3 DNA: TGTGCCAGCAGCTCCGGGACAGGGGGCAGGTATCAGCCCCAGCATTTT. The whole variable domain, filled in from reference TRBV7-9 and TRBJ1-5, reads DTGVSQNPRHKITKRGQNVTFRCDPISEHNRLYWYRQTLGQGPEFLTYFQNEAQLEKSRLLSDRFSAERPKGSFSTLEIQRTEQGDSAMYLCASSSGTGGRYQPQHFGDGTRLSIL.